The clone carrying this TCR beta chain is deemed medium-sized. Its target is not known. Deletions cut 6 bases from V and 0 bases from J, with 12 bases between. Germline CDR1 and CDR2: MNHEY and SMNVEV (reference sequence). The CDR3 spans 15 residues. The data belong to a study of T cell repertoires in aging, cancer and after chemotherapy. Whole-study context: Over several months to years, re-sampled healthy donor repertoires clearly shared clones. Overall study results and limits: No conclusions about immunological memory after chemotherapy can be drawn from the repertoire data. In cancer patients, declining TCR diversity with age involved lost richness and lost evenness. Compared with age-matched healthy donors, untreated hematological or solid cancer patients showed higher blood TCR clonality.

The template was genomic DNA from peripheral blood, not RNA. A mixed TRB-A/B primer pool amplified rearranged TRB by multiplex touch-down PCR. From the multiplex PCR reads, TCRdb called clonotypes with MiXCR, one entry per CDR3 protein. The sample lists 2,800 or so distinct CDR3 sequences, around 30% occurring once. This chain uses TRBV27 with TRBJ1-3; tentatively, D is TRBD1 (5 bases). The TCR comes from a human donor in good health. The specimen sequenced was blood. CDR3 protein: CASSSWGSSGNTIYF. CDR3 DNA: TGTGCCAGCAGCTCCTGGGGGAGCTCTGGAAACACCATATATTTT.